This T cell receptor beta chain originates from a study of T cell repertoires in cytomegalovirus infection. The V and J ends lost 2 bases and 8 bases respectively, with 7 bases between them. The CDR3 contains 12 residues. The germline gives CDR1 LGHNA, CDR2 YNFKEQ. TCRdb analysed the reads with MiXCR anew, one entry per CDR3 protein. The table records roughly 920,000 distinct CDR3 sequences, roughly a third of them present only once. This clonotype was observed a single time. Its matching antigen is unknown. The specimen was cultured CD8+ T cells from PBMCs, collected from culture after CMV antigen stimulation. The receptor was isolated from a human donor in good health (CMV status not recorded). Some clones in this sample may be carry-over from other donors' samples. This chain joins TRBV4-2 and TRBJ2-1; no clear D gene. The CDR3 protein is CASSQTKYEQFF. CDR3 DNA sequence: TGTGCCAGCAGCCAAACGAAATATGAGCAGTTCTTC.